The 18 T cell receptor beta chains presented below share a single source sample, sequenced in a study of cytotoxic CD8 clonotypes in ibrutinib-treated CLL. Using immunoSEQ multiplex PCR, the repertoire was profiled, and TCRdb retains in-frame clones only, with some absent. The table has 45,000 or so clones, nearly 70% seen once. The sample in question was PBMCs, obtained after 12 months of ibrutinib treatment. The receptors originated from a human donor with chronic lymphocytic leukemia.

This rearrangement joins TRBV27 to TRBJ1-5; D may be TRBD1 (6 bases). The germline V gene has CDR1 MNHEY and CDR2 SMNVEV (reference sequence). The ends were cut back, 2 bases at V and 6 bases at J, with 14 bases in the middle. This CDR3 comprises 15 residues. The CDR3 region has the DNA TGTGCCAGCAGTTTAGGGAGAGGGGGGGCTCAGCCCCAGCATTTT. Translating it yields CASSLGRGGAQPQHF.

The chain has TRBV7-8 and TRBJ1-3, with D uncertain. The V end lost 1 base, the J end lost 1 base, and 11 bases lay between the germline ends. Germline CDR1 reads SGHVS; CDR2 reads FQNEAQ. CDR3 length: 16 amino acids. This CDR3 is CASSLDAGGSGNTIYF. DNA for the CDR3: TGTGCCAGCAGCTTAGATGCGGGAGGATCTGGAAACACCATATATTTT.

The rearrangement links TRBV20-1 to TRBJ1-2; possibly TRBD1 for D (6 bases). Trimming stripped 6 bases from V and 7 bases from J, with 12 bases between. The CDR3 loop spans 11 amino acids. Germline loops: CDR1 DFQATT, CDR2 SNEGSKA (reference sequence). The CDR3, as DNA: TGCAGTGCCATGACAGGATTTGGCTACACCTTC. It is translated as CSAMTGFGYTF.

This clone has more than one count but fewer than ten. Here the CDR3 reads CASSLSGKSEAFF. Written as DNA, the CDR3 is TGTGCCAGCAGTTTAAGCGGAAAGTCTGAAGCTTTCTTT. This rearrangement joins TRBV27 to TRBJ1-1; D is unclear. The germline V gene encodes CDR1 MNHEY and CDR2 SMNVEV (reference sequence). V lost 2 bases and J 6 bases, leaving 10 bases between the germline ends. The CDR3 runs 13 residues.

The rearrangement joins TRBV29-1 to TRBJ2-1; D tentatively reads TRBD1 or TRBD2 (6 bases each). The V gene's germline CDR1 is SQVTM and CDR2 ANQGSEA. The CDR3 is made up of 13 amino acids. DNA of the CDR3: TGCAGTTTCGGGGGCGGGTTATACAATGAGCAGTTCTTC. It is translated as CSFGGGLYNEQFF.

This clone was seen more than once but under ten times. The genes are TRBV7-3 and TRBJ2-1; D is perhaps TRBD1 (7 bases). From germline, CDR1 is SGHTA and CDR2 FQGTGA. The CDR3 consists of 17 residues. V lost 3 bases and J lost 7, with 22 bases in between. In nucleotides, the CDR3 is TGTGCCAGCAGCTTCCTCCCTTCAGGGGGGCGATCGAATGAGCAGTTCTTC. It is translated as CASSFLPSGGRSNEQFF.

A word on this clone: Other DNA sequences in the sample encode the same CDR3. This chain connects TRBV9 to TRBJ2-7; 10 positions match TRBD1. The V segment lost 0 bases and the J segment 4 bases; nucleotides outside the gene matches: 4. Looked up from germline, CDR1 is SGDLS and CDR2 is YYNGEE. This CDR3 has 15 amino acids. Written as DNA, the CDR3 is TGTGCCAGCAGCGTAGGTCCGGGACAGGGGTACGAGCAGTACTTC. Translation gives CASSVGPGQGYEQYF.

The rearrangement joins TRBV30 to TRBJ1-2, with TRBD1 identical over 8 bases. The CDR3 has 13 residues. CDR1 and CDR2 from the germline V gene are GTSNPN and SVGIG (reference sequence). J gave up 8 bases and V 2 bases, and 7 bases lay outside the gene matches. The CDR3 sequence is CAWSSQGATGYTF. The CDR3 DNA follows: TGTGCCTGGAGTTCCCAGGGGGCGACGGGCTACACCTTC. Filled out from reference TRBV30 and TRBJ1-2, the complete variable domain reads SQTIHQWPATLVQPVGSPLSLECTVEGTSNPNLYWYRQAAGRGLQLLFYSVGIGQISSEVPQNLSASRPQDRQFILSSKKLLLSDSGFYLCAWSSQGATGYTFGSGTRLTVV.

This chain connects TRBV19 to TRBJ2-3, with TRBD1 identical over 8 bases. CDR3 length: 18 amino acids. V gave up 3 bases and J gave up 5 bases; unmatched junction bases: 16. CDR1 is LNHDA, CDR2 SQIVND, per germline (reference sequence). CDR3 residues: CASSMRIKGRGPGDTQYF. Here the CDR3 DNA reads TGTGCCAGTAGTATGAGGATTAAGGGCAGGGGGCCGGGAGATACGCAGTATTTT.

The V and J genes are TRBV20-1 and TRBJ1-2; D call uncertain. The CDR3 loop spans 10 amino acids. Trimming shortened V by 5 bases and J by 4 bases, and 5 bases separated the two germline ends. Germline CDR1 reads DFQATT; CDR2 reads SNEGSKA (reference sequence). In DNA form, the CDR3 reads TGCAGTGCTGACTCCTATGGCTACACCTTC. This sequence encodes CSADSYGYTF.

V is TRBV18 and J is TRBJ1-1; D is undetermined. CDR3 length: 13 amino acids. Germline V CDR1 and CDR2: KGHSH, LQKENI. V was pared by 6 bases and J by 1 base, with 9 bases between. CDR3 coding DNA: TGTGCCAGCTCCCAGGAAGGGAACACTGAAGCTTTCTTT. Amino acid sequence: CASSQEGNTEAFF.

The genes are TRBV5-4 and TRBJ2-7, with 9 bases aligning to TRBD2. The CDR3 consists of 15 residues. Germline CDR1 reads SGHNT; CDR2 reads YYREEE (reference sequence). Trimming took 2 bases from V and 4 from J; bases not matched to a gene: 7. CDR3 region: CASSFGGTSSYEQYF. The CDR3 region has the DNA TGTGCCAGCAGCTTTGGAGGGACTAGCAGTTACGAGCAGTACTTC.

J is TRBJ1-3 and V is TRBV7-8; no clear D. The CDR3 spans 14 residues. Deletions cut 2 bases from V and 0 bases from J, with 5 bases between. Germline CDR1 is SGHVS and CDR2 is FQNEAQ. This CDR3 is CASSLRHSGNTIYF. CDR3 DNA sequence: TGTGCCAGCAGCTTACGACACTCTGGAAACACCATATATTTT.

The chain has TRBV7-3 and TRBJ2-3; D gene unclear. V lost 2 bases, J lost 1 base, and 4 bases lay in between. CDR3 length: 13 residues. Germline assignment: CDR1 SGHTA and CDR2 FQGTGA. The CDR3 is CASSLLGTDTQYF. The CDR3, as DNA: TGTGCCAGCAGCTTATTAGGCACAGATACGCAGTATTTT.

The genes are TRBV7-2 and TRBJ1-1; D gene ambiguous. Germline CDR1 SGHTA, CDR2 FQGNSA. The CDR3 consists of 15 residues. Trimming left V 2 bases short and J 4 bases short, with 14 bases between. This CDR3 reads CASSLWGVGSTEAFF. The CDR3 DNA reads as TGTGCCAGCAGCTTATGGGGAGTAGGATCCACTGAAGCTTTCTTT.

This clone turned up a few times. The chain has TRBV5-1 and TRBJ2-7; D not certain. The CDR3 contains 14 residues. V was shortened by 2 bases and J by 2 bases, with 11 bases between the two germline ends. CDR1 and CDR2 from the germline V gene are SGHRS and YFSETQ. The CDR3 DNA reads TGCGCCAGCAGCTTTAATTCTGGTCCCTACGAGCAGTACTTC. It encodes CASSFNSGPYEQYF.

This sequence joins TRBV14 and TRBJ2-1; D remains ambiguous. V was pared by 2 bases and J by 0 bases, with 11 bases between. The CDR3 covers 16 residues. The germline V gene encodes CDR1 SGHDN and CDR2 FVKESK. CDR3 DNA: TGTGCCAGCAGCCAACTCATGCGGTTCTCCTACAATGAGCAGTTCTTC. It specifies CASSQLMRFSYNEQFF.

The chain is built from TRBV7-9 and TRBJ2-3; 7 nucleotides align to TRBD1. Germline V CDR1 and CDR2: SEHNR, FQNEAQ (reference sequence). V lost 0 bases and J lost 0; bases outside the gene matches: 0. This CDR3 is built from 15 residues. The CDR3, as DNA: TGTGCCAGCAGCTTAGCGACAGGGAGCACAGATACGCAGTATTTT. It encodes CASSLATGSTDTQYF.